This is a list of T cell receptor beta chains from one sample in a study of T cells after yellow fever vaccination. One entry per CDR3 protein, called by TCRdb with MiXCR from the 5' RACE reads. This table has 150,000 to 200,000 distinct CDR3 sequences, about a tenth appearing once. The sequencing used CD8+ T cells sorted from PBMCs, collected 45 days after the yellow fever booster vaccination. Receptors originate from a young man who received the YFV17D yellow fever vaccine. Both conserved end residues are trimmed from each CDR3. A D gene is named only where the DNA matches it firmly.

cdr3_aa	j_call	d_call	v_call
ASSFWGYETQY	TRBJ2-5	.	TRBV7-2
ASSLLVQGYTDTQY	TRBJ2-3	.	TRBV7-6
ASSPYDASGLETQY	TRBJ2-5	.	TRBV4-3
ASSLGGADTEQF	TRBJ2-1	.	TRBV11-1
ASSLGLAGGRF	TRBJ2-1	TRBD2	TRBV7-2
ASTRGGVTGELF	TRBJ2-2	TRBD2	TRBV25-1
ASSPPDGNSPLH	TRBJ1-6	.	TRBV7-9
ASSSPQGADEAF	TRBJ1-1	TRBD1	TRBV7-9
ASGTGTLSYEQY	TRBJ2-7	.	TRBV5-1
ASSLNNFQETQY	TRBJ2-5	.	TRBV7-9
ASTATGAPTGELF	TRBJ2-2	.	TRBV4-1
ASSQATGSSYEQY	TRBJ2-7	TRBD1	TRBV4-3
ASSFGPENTEAF	TRBJ1-1	.	TRBV27
ASSFAGTDEKLF	TRBJ1-4	.	TRBV12-3/TRBV12-4
ASSFGGSDIQY	TRBJ2-4	.	TRBV7-3
ASSLGQAEAF	TRBJ1-1	TRBD1	TRBV5-4
ASSWGHEQF	TRBJ2-1	.	TRBV5-4
ASSPILNRAF	TRBJ1-1	.	TRBV6-6
ASSYRESTGELF	TRBJ2-2	.	TRBV6-5
ASSFLRGPGNTIY	TRBJ1-3	TRBD1	TRBV7-8
ASSYSSGGLGYT	TRBJ1-2	.	TRBV6-6
ASSSTGARVDEQF	TRBJ2-1	TRBD1	TRBV6-2/TRBV6-3
ASSPEDVSNQPQH	TRBJ1-5	.	TRBV4-2
ASNAGTSLSGGELF	TRBJ2-2	TRBD2	TRBV12-3/TRBV12-4
ASSLMRWGGTDTQY	TRBJ2-3	.	TRBV7-2
ASSKGLAPSTDTQY	TRBJ2-3	TRBD2	TRBV27
ASSQDGGGKRETQY	TRBJ2-5	TRBD2	TRBV4-3
ASKGHSNQPQH	TRBJ1-5	.	TRBV27
SARGVGSAFSYNEQF	TRBJ2-1	.	TRBV20-1
ASSLEWSWGTDTQY	TRBJ2-3	.	TRBV7-2
ASSPTSAFETQY	TRBJ2-5	.	TRBV7-9
ASSTDRGRETQY	TRBJ2-5	TRBD1	TRBV11-1
ASSLAGTPGGYGYT	TRBJ1-2	TRBD1	TRBV5-1
ASSLGWGTEYTDTQY	TRBJ2-3	TRBD1	TRBV5-1
SVGEGPGQY	TRBJ2-7	TRBD2	TRBV29-1
ASSQVLIRTLLKEQF	TRBJ2-1	.	TRBV4-1